This record looks at one TCR beta chain sequence and its context. Its antigen is currently unknown. The data are from a study of T cell responses to AZD1222 COVID-19 vaccine. Study results and caveats: Nearly half of spike-specific TCRs reportedly target variant regions that are unmutated in the B.1.351 and B.1.1.7 variants. Clonal diversity may have been underestimated in mostly white British donors. Repertoire samples came only from after the peak T cell response.

Produced via immunoSEQ multiplex PCR; TCRdb's table is partial and in-frame only. The table shows roughly 120,000 clones, with less than 90% occurring only once. Trimming took off 2 bases at V and 4 bases at J, with 8 bases between the two ends. Germline V gene data show CDR1 as SQVTM and CDR2 as ANQGSEA. The CDR3 contains 12 residues. The TCR originated in an adult in good health. The genes are TRBV29-1 and TRBJ1-1; D is ambiguous. This specimen consisted of peripheral blood, obtained on day 0 of AZD1222 vaccination. The DNA for the CDR3 is TGCAGCGTTGAACACAGAGGCACTGAAGCTTTCTTT. It codes for CSVEHRGTEAFF.